This TCR beta chain is from a study of T cell responses to AZD1222 COVID-19 vaccine. Study overall: The analysis combined second doses at about 4 or about 12 weeks. Study-level points and caveats: Dominant CD4 TCR responses targeted spike regions 160-218 and 743-854. Close to half of all spike-specific TCRs reportedly target regions of the variants that are unmutated.

The germline V and J ends were trimmed by 6 bases and 0 bases, with 12 bases remaining between them. Germline V gene sequence: CDR1 LNHDA, CDR2 SQIVND (reference sequence). The CDR3 has 15 amino acids. Measured with immunoSEQ multiplex PCR; TCRdb has only the in-frame clones, and not every one. This repertoire shows about 87,000 clones, roughly 90% found once; its top ten account for approximately 2.8%. As to this clone: What it binds is unknown.

The source was peripheral blood, collected on day 0 of AZD1222 vaccination. This chain joins TRBV19 and TRBJ1-3; the D gene is possibly TRBD1 (6 bases). The clonotype was recovered from an adult in good health. CDR3 amino acids: CASSAGESSGNTIYF. CDR3 DNA sequence: TGTGCCAGTAGCGCAGGGGAGAGCTCTGGAAACACCATATATTTT.